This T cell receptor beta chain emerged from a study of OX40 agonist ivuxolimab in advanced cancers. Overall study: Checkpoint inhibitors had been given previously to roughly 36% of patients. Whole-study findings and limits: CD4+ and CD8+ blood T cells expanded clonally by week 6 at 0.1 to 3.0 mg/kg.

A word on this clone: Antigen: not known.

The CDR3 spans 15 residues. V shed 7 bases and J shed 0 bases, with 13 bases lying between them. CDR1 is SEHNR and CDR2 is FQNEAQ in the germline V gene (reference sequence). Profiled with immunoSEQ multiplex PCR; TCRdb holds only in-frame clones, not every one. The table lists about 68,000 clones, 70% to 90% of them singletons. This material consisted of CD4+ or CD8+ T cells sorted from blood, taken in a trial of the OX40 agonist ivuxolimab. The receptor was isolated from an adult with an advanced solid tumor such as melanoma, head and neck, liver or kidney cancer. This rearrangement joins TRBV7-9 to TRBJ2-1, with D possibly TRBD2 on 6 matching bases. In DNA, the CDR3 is TGTGCCAGCATCAATAGCGGAAGCTCCTACAATGAGCAGTTCTTC. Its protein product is CASINSGSSYNEQFF.